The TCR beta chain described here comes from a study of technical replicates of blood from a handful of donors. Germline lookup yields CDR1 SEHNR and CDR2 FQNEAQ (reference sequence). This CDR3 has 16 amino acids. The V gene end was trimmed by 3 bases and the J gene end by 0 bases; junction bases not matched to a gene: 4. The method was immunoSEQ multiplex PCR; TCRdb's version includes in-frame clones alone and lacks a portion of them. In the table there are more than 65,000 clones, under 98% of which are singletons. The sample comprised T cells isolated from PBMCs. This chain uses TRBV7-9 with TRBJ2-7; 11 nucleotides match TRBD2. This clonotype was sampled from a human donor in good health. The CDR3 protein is CASSFGLAGSSYEQYF. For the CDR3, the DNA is TGTGCCAGCAGCTTTGGACTAGCGGGCAGCTCCTACGAGCAGTACTTC.